These 26 T cell receptor beta chains came from one sample sequenced in a study of cytomegalovirus exposure and HLA in healthy donors (dated by TCRdb to 2017 to 2019). Receptors were amplified or captured by the immunoSEQ multiplex PCR assay. The multiplex PCR relied on a mix of 60 forward primers for TCR Vbeta segments and 13 reverse primers for TCR Jbeta segments. As stored in TCRdb, this immuneACCESS dataset retains in-frame rearrangements with V and J assigned. A fraction of the clones does not appear; measured against another copy, unresolved V genes explain less than half of the discrepancy, and the remainder lacks a known reason. This sample holds roughly 150,000 clones; about three quarters were observed only once. The ten most abundant clones make up roughly 3.7% of the sample. Input material: PBMCs. These receptor sequences come from a male donor in good health and CMV-seronegative.

V and J are TRBV21-1 and TRBJ2-7; the D call in the table, TRBD2, was not verified against the DNA. TRBV21-1 is labeled a pseudogene. CDR3 length: 18 residues. CDR3: CASSKVTSGRCVHYEQYF. Written as DNA, the CDR3 is TGTGCCAGCAGCAAAGTAACTAGCGGGAGATGCGTACACTACGAGCAGTACTTC.

The chain couples TRBV7-9 to TRBJ1-1; D possibly corresponds to TRBD1 (5 bases). Trimming removed 0 bases at V and 1 base at J, with 9 bases between. The CDR3 spans 15 residues. Per the germline V gene, CDR1 is SEHNR and CDR2 is FQNEAQ (reference sequence). CDR3 protein: CASSLALTANTEAFF. As DNA, the CDR3 is TGTGCCAGCAGCTTAGCCCTGACAGCGAACACTGAAGCTTTCTTT.

In its sample, this clone was seen a few times. The chain carries TRBV4-2 and TRBJ1-4; TRBD1 is a possible D gene (6 bases). Looked up from germline, CDR1 is LGHNA and CDR2 is YNFKEQ. The CDR3 has 16 amino acids. V gave up 4 bases and J gave up 1 base, with 13 bases separating them. CDR3 bases: TGTGCCAGCAGCCGGTCCCTCAGGGGAACTAATGAAAAACTGTTTTTT. This gives the protein CASSRSLRGTNEKLFF.

V usage is TRBV11-2 and J usage is TRBJ2-3, with a possible D match to TRBD1 (5 bases). V shed 3 bases and J shed 1 base, with 8 bases lying between them. This CDR3 spans 14 amino acids. CDR1 SGHAT and CDR2 FQNNGV come from the germline V gene. CDR3 nucleotide sequence: TGTGCCAGCAGCTTCAGGGTGGGCACAGATACGCAGTATTTT. This sequence encodes CASSFRVGTDTQYF.

The genes are TRBV6-5 and TRBJ1-1, with D possibly matching TRBD1 (6 bases). The CDR3 contains 16 residues. The V gene's germline CDR1 is MNHEY and CDR2 SVGAGI. V was pared by 2 bases and J by 1 base, with 14 bases between. The CDR3, as DNA: TGTGCCAGCAGTTACGGGTTTTTGACAGGGAACACTGAAGCTTTCTTT. Its protein product is CASSYGFLTGNTEAFF.

The rearrangement joins TRBV7-6 to TRBJ2-1; D ambiguous. V shed 1 base and J shed 7 bases, with 8 bases lying between them. The CDR3 covers 13 residues. The V gene's germline CDR1 is SGHVS and CDR2 FNYEAQ. The CDR3 DNA sequence: TGTGCCAGCAGCTTAGGCTGGGCAAATGAGCAGTTCTTC. Encoded protein: CASSLGWANEQFF.

The CDR3: CASSHRGGTTNEQFF. The CDR3 DNA is TGTGCCAGCAGCCATAGGGGGGGGACCACAAATGAGCAGTTCTTC. V is TRBV11-3 and J is TRBJ2-1; D is perhaps TRBD2 (7 bases). Trimming took 5 bases from V and 7 from J, leaving 18 bases between them. Germline CDR1 reads SGHNT; CDR2 reads YENEEA. CDR3 length: 15 residues.

The V gene is TRBV7-2, the J gene TRBJ1-4; 12 bases are a match to TRBD1. Trimming removed 10 bases from V and 7 bases from J; junction bases left unmatched: 10. CDR3 length: 15 residues. The germline gives CDR1 SGHTA, CDR2 FQGNSA. CDR3 amino acids: CATSAGTGGFEKLFF. The CDR3 bases are TGTGCCACCTCAGCCGGGACAGGGGGCTTTGAAAAACTGTTTTTT.

This chain joins TRBV5-6 and TRBJ1-3; TRBD1 matches at 7 bases. The V gene's germline CDR1 is SGHDT and CDR2 YYEEEE. The length of the CDR3 is 18 residues. Germline trimming cut 4 bases from V and 1 base from J; bases unmatched to any gene: 14. The CDR3 reads CASSTFRTGLYSGNTIYF. CDR3 nucleotides: TGTGCCAGCAGCACTTTTCGGACAGGCCTATATTCTGGAAACACCATATATTTT.

V usage is TRBV5-1 and J usage is TRBJ2-5; 9 nucleotides match TRBD2. The germline CDR1 and CDR2 sequences are SGHRS and YFSETQ. The CDR3 is made up of 13 amino acids. V shed 7 bases and J 5 bases; nucleotides not matched to a gene: 6. The CDR3 sequence is CASHLAGVETQYF. CDR3 bases: TGCGCCAGCCATTTAGCGGGGGTGGAGACCCAGTACTTC.

V usage is TRBV19 and J usage is TRBJ2-7; D uncertain. CDR1 is LNHDA and CDR2 is SQIVND in the germline V gene (reference sequence). V gave up 1 base and J gave up 3 bases, with 10 bases separating them. The CDR3 totals 14 residues. CDR3: CASSIGGRLYEQYF. CDR3 DNA: TGTGCCAGTAGTATAGGCGGCCGGCTCTACGAGCAGTACTTC.

V gene TRBV10-2 combines with J gene TRBJ1-1; 8 nucleotides line up with TRBD1. The length of the CDR3 is 16 residues. Germline V gene lookup returns CDR1 WSHSY and CDR2 SAAADI. V shed 5 bases, J shed 0 bases, and the junction held 8 bases outside the gene matches. CDR3 in amino acids: CASSNGQGLMNTEAFF. In DNA, the CDR3 is TGCGCCAGCAGTAACGGACAGGGCCTCATGAACACTGAAGCTTTCTTT.

The chain carries TRBV30 and TRBJ2-7, with D perhaps matching TRBD2 (5 bases). Trimming took off 3 bases at V and 3 bases at J, with 21 bases between the two ends. Germline V gene lookup returns CDR1 GTSNPN and CDR2 SVGIG (reference sequence). The CDR3 is 16 amino acids. The CDR3 sequence: CAWSPTKAVLNYEQYF. The CDR3, as DNA: TGTGCCTGGAGCCCGACTAAAGCGGTCCTTAACTACGAGCAGTACTTC.

This clone was seen a few times. The rearrangement uses TRBV28 and TRBJ1-2; 8 bases align to TRBD1. J gave up 7 bases and V 6 bases, and 13 bases lay outside the gene matches. The CDR3 has 15 residues. CDR1 is MDHEN, CDR2 SYDVKM, per germline. DNA for the CDR3: TGTGCCAGCAGCCTGTCCGATCAGGGGGCTGGTGGCTACACCTTC. This translates into CASSLSDQGAGGYTF.

The V call is TRBV20-1, the J call TRBJ2-3; D is undetermined. V was trimmed by 1 base and J by 5 bases, leaving 4 bases between them. CDR1 DFQATT and CDR2 SNEGSKA come from the germline V gene (reference sequence). The CDR3 has 11 residues. The CDR3 sequence: CSARGLDTQYF. As DNA, the CDR3 is TGCAGTGCTAGAGGACTAGATACGCAGTATTTT.

This chain connects TRBV28 to TRBJ2-7; D not certain. Deletions cut 1 base from V and 7 bases from J, with 11 bases between. Germline values: CDR1 MDHEN, CDR2 SYDVKM. CDR3 length: 13 residues. Here the CDR3 reads CASSLSVVREQYF. The DNA of the CDR3 is TGTGCCAGCAGTTTATCTGTGGTGAGGGAGCAGTACTTC. Full variable domain (outside the CDR3, taken from reference TRBV28 and TRBJ2-7): DVKVTQSSRYLVKRTGEKVFLECVQDMDHENMFWYRQDPGLGLRLIYFSYDVKMKEKGDIPEGYSVSREKKERFSLILESASTNQTSMYLCASSLSVVREQYFGPGTRLTVT.

There are a few counts of this clone. The genes are TRBV19 and TRBJ2-7; the match to TRBD1 covers 7 bases. Losses at the gene ends were 8 bases for V and 5 bases for J; bases not matched to a gene: 6. CDR1 and CDR2 from the germline V gene are LNHDA and SQIVND (reference sequence). The CDR3 has 12 amino acids. In DNA, the CDR3 is TGTGCCAGTGGCAGACAGGGCGACGAGCAGTACTTC. Amino acid sequence: CASGRQGDEQYF.

CDR3 bases: TGTGCCAGCAGTAATAGACAAGAGACCCAGTACTTC. The encoded protein is CASSNRQETQYF. V is TRBV27 and J is TRBJ2-5; D call uncertain. Trimming left V 5 bases short and J 2 bases short, with 6 bases between. The V gene's germline CDR1 is MNHEY and CDR2 SMNVEV (reference sequence). The CDR3 runs to 12 residues.

The gene calls are TRBV5-4 and TRBJ1-2; D unresolved. CDR1 and CDR2 (germline): SGHNT, YYREEE (reference sequence). The CDR3 is 15 residues long. Trimming pared 1 base from V and 3 bases from J, leaving 13 bases between. For the CDR3, the DNA is TGTGCCAGCAGCTTGAGGAGGGCCCAGGACTATGGCTACACCTTC. It codes for CASSLRRAQDYGYTF.

J is TRBJ2-7 and V is TRBV11-2; 7 nucleotides align to TRBD1. There are 13 residues in the CDR3. Germline CDR1 reads SGHAT; CDR2 reads FQNNGV. Trimming removed 6 bases from V and 7 bases from J; junction bases left unmatched: 9. For the CDR3, the DNA is TGTGCCAGCAGTTACGACACAGGGGATGAGCAGTACTTC. Protein: CASSYDTGDEQYF.

The chain is built from TRBV18 and TRBJ2-1, with TRBD2 as a possible D gene (5 bases). Looked up from germline, CDR1 is KGHSH and CDR2 is LQKENI. The CDR3 has 15 amino acids. Trimming pared 4 bases from V and 1 base from J, leaving 11 bases between. As DNA, the CDR3 is TGTGCCAGCTCACGCAGGACTCAATCCTACAATGAGCAGTTCTTC. Amino acids: CASSRRTQSYNEQFF.

Turning to this clone: The same CDR3 also results from other DNA sequences found in this sample. The chain has TRBV6-4 and TRBJ2-3; 14 positions agree with TRBD2. V was clipped by 2 bases and J by 4 bases; unmatched bases: 2. CDR3 length: 16 amino acids. Germline V gene sequence: CDR1 MRHNA, CDR2 SNTAGT. CDR3 nucleotide sequence: TGTGCCAGCAGTGACGGGACTAGCGGGGGCGCAGATACGCAGTATTTT. Its translation: CASSDGTSGGADTQYF.

The CDR3 protein is CASSLRGKDTQYF. CDR3 DNA: TGTGCCAGCAGTTTAAGGGGCAAAGATACGCAGTATTTT. This rearrangement joins TRBV27 to TRBJ2-3, with D possibly matching TRBD1 (5 bases). Trimming left V 2 bases short and J 5 bases short, with 8 bases between. Germline V gives CDR1 MNHEY, CDR2 SMNVEV (reference sequence). This CDR3 comprises 13 residues.

This chain joins TRBV19 and TRBJ2-5, with TRBD1 identical over 12 bases. The CDR3 consists of 15 residues. Germline assignment: CDR1 LNHDA and CDR2 SQIVND (reference sequence). With 3 bases clipped from V and 3 bases from J, the junction kept 2 bases outside the gene matches. In nucleotides, the CDR3 is TGTGCCAGTAGTATCGGGACAGGGGGCGAAGAGACCCAGTACTTC. Its translation is CASSIGTGGEETQYF. Combining the CDR3 with reference TRBV19 and TRBJ2-5 gives the whole variable domain DGGITQSPKYLFRKEGQNVTLSCEQNLNHDAMYWYRQDPGQGLRLIYYSQIVNDFQKGDIAEGYSVSREKKESFPLTVTSAQKNPTAFYLCASSIGTGGEETQYFGPGTRLLVL.

The chain couples TRBV11-2 to TRBJ2-7; D remains ambiguous. Deletions cut 0 bases from V and 4 bases from J, with 4 bases between. Germline loops: CDR1 SGHAT, CDR2 FQNNGV. The CDR3 consists of 12 residues. The CDR3 DNA reads as TGTGCCAGCAGCTTAGACGTGTACGAGCAGTACTTC. This encodes CASSLDVYEQYF.

The gene calls are TRBV18 and TRBJ1-4, with D possibly being TRBD1 (5 bases). The CDR3 has 15 residues. V lost 0 bases and J 10 bases, leaving 15 bases between the germline ends. In germline, CDR1 is KGHSH, CDR2 LQKENI. The CDR3 region is CASSPPEGVLRKLFF. The CDR3 nucleotides are TGTGCCAGCTCACCACCGGAAGGGGTTCTAAGAAAACTGTTTTTT.